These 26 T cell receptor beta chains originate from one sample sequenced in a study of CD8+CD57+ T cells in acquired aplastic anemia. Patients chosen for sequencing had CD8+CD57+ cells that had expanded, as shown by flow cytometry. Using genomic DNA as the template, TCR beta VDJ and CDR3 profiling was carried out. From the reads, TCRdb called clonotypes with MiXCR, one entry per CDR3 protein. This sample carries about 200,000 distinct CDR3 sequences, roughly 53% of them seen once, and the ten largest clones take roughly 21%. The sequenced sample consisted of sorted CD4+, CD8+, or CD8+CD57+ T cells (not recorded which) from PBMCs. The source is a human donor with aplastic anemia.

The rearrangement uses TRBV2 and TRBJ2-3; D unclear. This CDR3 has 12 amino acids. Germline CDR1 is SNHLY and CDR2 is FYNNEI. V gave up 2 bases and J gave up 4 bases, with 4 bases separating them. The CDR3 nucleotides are TGTGCCAGCAGTGAAACGGCAGATACGCAGTATTTT. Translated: CASSETADTQYF.

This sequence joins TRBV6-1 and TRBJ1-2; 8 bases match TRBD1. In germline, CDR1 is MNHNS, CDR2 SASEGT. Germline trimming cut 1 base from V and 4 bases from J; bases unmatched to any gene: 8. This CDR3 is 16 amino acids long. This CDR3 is CASSEGPRGLTYGYTF. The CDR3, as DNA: TGTGCCAGCAGTGAAGGACCCAGGGGGCTTACCTATGGCTACACCTTC.

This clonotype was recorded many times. The CDR3 is CASSRSGAVEQYF. The CDR3 nucleotides read TGTGCCAGCAGCCGAAGCGGGGCGGTCGAGCAGTACTTC. The rearrangement joins TRBV3-1 to TRBJ2-7, with TRBD2 matching over 7 bases. V was pared by 4 bases and J by 6 bases, with 6 bases of the junction left unmatched. The CDR3 totals 13 residues. CDR1 and CDR2 from the germline V gene are LGHDT and YNNKEL (reference sequence).

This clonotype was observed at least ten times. The CDR3 coding sequence is TGTGCCAGCAAAGGGGGGACCGGTGGGGCCAACGTCCTGACTTTC. It yields the protein CASKGGTGGANVLTF. This chain connects TRBV2 to TRBJ2-6, with D perhaps matching TRBD1 or TRBD2 (6 bases each). The CDR3 sequence is 15 residues long. V was pared by 7 bases and J by 3 bases, with 13 bases between. The germline CDR1 and CDR2 sequences are SNHLY and FYNNEI.

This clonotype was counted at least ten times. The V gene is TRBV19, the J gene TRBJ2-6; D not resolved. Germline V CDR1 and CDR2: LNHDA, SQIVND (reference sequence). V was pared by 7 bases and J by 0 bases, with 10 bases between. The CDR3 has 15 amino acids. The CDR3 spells CASISMGSGANVLTF. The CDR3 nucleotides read TGTGCCAGTATTAGCATGGGCTCTGGGGCCAACGTCCTGACTTTC.

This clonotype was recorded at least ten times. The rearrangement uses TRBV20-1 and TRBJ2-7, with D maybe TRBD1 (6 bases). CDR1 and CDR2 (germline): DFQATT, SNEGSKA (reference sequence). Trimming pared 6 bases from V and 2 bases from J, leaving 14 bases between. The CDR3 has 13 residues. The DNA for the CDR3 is TGCAGTGCCCGCCGAGACAGGACCTACGAGCAGTACTTC. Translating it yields CSARRDRTYEQYF.

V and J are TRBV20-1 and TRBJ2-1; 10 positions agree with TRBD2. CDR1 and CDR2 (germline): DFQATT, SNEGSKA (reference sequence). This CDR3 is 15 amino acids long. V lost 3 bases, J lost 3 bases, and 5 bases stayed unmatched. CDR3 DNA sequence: TGCAGTGCTAGGGAGGGGACTAGCGACTACAATGAGCAGTTCTTC. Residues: CSAREGTSDYNEQFF.

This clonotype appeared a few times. CDR3 nucleotides: TGTGCCAGCAGCCGGCCCGGGATTGCTAATGAAAAACTGTTTTTT. Translated: CASSRPGIANEKLFF. This chain joins TRBV28 and TRBJ1-4; D ambiguous. The CDR3 is 15 amino acids. Trimming shortened V by 6 bases and J by 3 bases, and 14 bases separated the two germline ends. Germline CDR1 is MDHEN and CDR2 is SYDVKM.

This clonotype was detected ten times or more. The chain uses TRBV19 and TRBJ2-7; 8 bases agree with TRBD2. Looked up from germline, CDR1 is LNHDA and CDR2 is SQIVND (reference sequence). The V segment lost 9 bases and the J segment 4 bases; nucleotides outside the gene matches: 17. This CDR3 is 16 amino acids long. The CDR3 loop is CASSPPQRGPGYEQYF. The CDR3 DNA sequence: TGTGCCAGCTCACCACCCCAGCGGGGGCCCGGGTACGAGCAGTACTTC.

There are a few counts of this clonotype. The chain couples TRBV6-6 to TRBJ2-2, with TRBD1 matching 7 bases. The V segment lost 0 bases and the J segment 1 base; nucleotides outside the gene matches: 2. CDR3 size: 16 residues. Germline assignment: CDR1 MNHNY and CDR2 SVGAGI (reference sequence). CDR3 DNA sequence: TGTGCCAGCAGTTACTCCCGGACAGGGAACACCGGGGAGCTGTTTTTT. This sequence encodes CASSYSRTGNTGELFF.

The CDR3 sequence: CASSPRTSGEETQYF. CDR3 DNA sequence: TGTGCCAGCAGCCCGAGGACTAGCGGGGAAGAGACCCAGTACTTC. The chain couples TRBV9 to TRBJ2-5; 12 bases match TRBD2. The J segment lost 3 bases and the V segment lost 4 bases, leaving 4 bases of the junction unmatched. This CDR3 region has 15 residues. CDR1 SGDLS and CDR2 YYNGEE come from the germline V gene.

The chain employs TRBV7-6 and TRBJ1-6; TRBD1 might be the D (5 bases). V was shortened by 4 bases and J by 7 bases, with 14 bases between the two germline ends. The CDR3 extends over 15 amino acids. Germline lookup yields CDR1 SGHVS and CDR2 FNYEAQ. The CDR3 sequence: CASSSLTGANSPLHF. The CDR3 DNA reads TGTGCCAGCAGCTCCCTCACAGGAGCCAATTCACCCCTCCACTTT.

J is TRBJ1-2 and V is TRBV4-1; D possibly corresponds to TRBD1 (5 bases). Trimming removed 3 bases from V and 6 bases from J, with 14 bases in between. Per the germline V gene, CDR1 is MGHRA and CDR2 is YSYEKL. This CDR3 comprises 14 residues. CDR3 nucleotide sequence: TGCGCCAGCAGCCATGCCGGGACGAAAAATGGCTACACCTTC. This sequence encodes CASSHAGTKNGYTF.

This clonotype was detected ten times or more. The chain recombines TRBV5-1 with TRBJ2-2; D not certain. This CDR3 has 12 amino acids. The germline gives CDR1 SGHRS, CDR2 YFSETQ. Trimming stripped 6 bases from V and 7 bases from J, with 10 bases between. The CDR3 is CASISPGGELFF. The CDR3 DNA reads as TGCGCCAGCATCTCCCCCGGCGGGGAGCTGTTTTTT.

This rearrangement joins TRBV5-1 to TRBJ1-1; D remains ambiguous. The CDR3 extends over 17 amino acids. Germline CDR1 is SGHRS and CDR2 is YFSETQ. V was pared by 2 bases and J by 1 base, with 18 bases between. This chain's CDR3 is CASSLAVRLDSNTEAFF. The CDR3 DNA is TGCGCCAGCAGCTTAGCGGTCAGGTTGGACTCGAACACTGAAGCTTTCTTT.

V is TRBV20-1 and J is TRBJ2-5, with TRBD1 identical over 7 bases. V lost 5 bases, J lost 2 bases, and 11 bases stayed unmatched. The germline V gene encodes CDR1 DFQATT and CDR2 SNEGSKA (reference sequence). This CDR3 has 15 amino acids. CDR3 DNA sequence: TGCAGTGCTCAAGACCCCATGGACAGGCAAGAGACCCAGTACTTC. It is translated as CSAQDPMDRQETQYF.

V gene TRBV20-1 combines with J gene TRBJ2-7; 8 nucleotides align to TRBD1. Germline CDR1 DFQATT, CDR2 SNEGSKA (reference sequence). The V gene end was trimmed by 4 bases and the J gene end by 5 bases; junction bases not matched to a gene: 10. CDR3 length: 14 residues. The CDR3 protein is CSANPGQAPNEQYF. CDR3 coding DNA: TGCAGTGCTAACCCGGGACAGGCGCCGAACGAGCAGTACTTC.

CDR3 DNA: TGCAGCGTTGTGGTGGTGGGGGGGGGGGGGGGAAACACCGGGGAGCTGTTTTTT. Its translation is CSVVVVGGGGGNTGELFF. The chain carries TRBV29-1 and TRBJ2-2; TRBD2 matches at 7 bases. The germline V gene has CDR1 SQVTM and CDR2 ANQGSEA. With V trimmed by 4 bases and J by 2 bases, 16 bases remained unmatched. The CDR3 consists of 18 residues.

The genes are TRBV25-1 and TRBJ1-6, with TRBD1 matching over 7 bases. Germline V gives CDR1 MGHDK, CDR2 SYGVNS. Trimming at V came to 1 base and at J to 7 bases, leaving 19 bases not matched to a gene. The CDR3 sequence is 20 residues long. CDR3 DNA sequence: TGTGCCAGCAGTGAATTATTATCGGGAGGTGTACAGGGGAAAAATTCACCCCTCCACTTT. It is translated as CASSELLSGGVQGKNSPLHF.

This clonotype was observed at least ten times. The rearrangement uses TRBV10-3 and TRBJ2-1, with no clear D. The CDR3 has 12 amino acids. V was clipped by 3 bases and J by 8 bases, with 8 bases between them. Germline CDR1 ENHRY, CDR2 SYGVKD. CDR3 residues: CAISERDDEQFF. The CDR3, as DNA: TGTGCCATCAGTGAAAGGGATGATGAGCAGTTCTTC.

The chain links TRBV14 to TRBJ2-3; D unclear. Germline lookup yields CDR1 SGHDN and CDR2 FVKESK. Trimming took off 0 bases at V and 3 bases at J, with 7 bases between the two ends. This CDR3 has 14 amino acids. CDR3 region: CASSQELETDTQYF. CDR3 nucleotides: TGTGCCAGCAGCCAAGAGCTAGAAACAGATACGCAGTATTTT. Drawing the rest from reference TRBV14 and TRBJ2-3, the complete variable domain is EAGVTQFPSHSVIEKGQTVTLRCDPISGHDNLYWYRRVMGKEIKFLLHFVKESKQDESGMPNNRFLAERTGGTYSTLKVQPAELEDSGVYFCASSQELETDTQYFGPGTRLTVL.

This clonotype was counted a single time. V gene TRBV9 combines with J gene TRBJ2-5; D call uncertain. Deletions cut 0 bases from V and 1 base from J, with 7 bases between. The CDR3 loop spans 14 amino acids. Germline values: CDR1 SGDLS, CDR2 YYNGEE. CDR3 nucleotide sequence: TGTGCCAGCAGCGTAGGACTCCGCCAAGAGACCCAGTACTTC. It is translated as CASSVGLRQETQYF.

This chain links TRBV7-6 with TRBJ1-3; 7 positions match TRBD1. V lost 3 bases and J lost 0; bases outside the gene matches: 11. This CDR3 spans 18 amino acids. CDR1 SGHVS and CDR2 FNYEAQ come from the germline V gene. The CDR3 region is CASSLGQIGALSGNTIYF. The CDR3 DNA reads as TGTGCCAGCAGCTTGGGACAGATCGGGGCCCTCTCTGGAAACACCATATATTTT.

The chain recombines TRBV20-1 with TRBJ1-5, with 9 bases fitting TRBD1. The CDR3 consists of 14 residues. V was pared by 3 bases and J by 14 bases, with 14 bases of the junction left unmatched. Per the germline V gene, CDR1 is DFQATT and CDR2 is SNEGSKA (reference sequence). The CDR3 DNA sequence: TGCAGTGCTAGCCCGGGACAGGGATGGGTGACCGAGCATTTT. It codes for CSASPGQGWVTEHF.

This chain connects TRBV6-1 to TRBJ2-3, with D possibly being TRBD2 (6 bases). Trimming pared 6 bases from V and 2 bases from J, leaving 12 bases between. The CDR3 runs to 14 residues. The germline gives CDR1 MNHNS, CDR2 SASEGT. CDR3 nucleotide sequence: TGTGCCAGCAGCGCGGGGCCTATCACAGATACGCAGTATTTT. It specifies CASSAGPITDTQYF.

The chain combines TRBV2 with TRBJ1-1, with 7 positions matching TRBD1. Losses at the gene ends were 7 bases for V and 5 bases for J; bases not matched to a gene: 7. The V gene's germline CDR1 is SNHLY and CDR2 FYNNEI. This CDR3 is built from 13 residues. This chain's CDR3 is CASNRDRETEAFF. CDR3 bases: TGTGCCAGCAACCGTGACAGGGAGACTGAAGCTTTCTTT.